This TCR beta chain was sequenced for a study of blood T cell repertoires in COVID-19. About the study: T cells, B-cell-depleted T cells, or PBMCs supplied cDNA or gDNA.

In the original analysis: Amplification with reference gene primers provided the estimates of nucleated cell counts. The protocol was immunoSEQ multiplex PCR, while the TCRdb copy is restricted to in-frame clones and leaves out a portion. Clone size and the V and J calls come from that table; the DNA yielded D and trimming. The sample has approximately 280,000 clones; 85% to 90% are singletons. CDR1 and CDR2 (germline): WNHNN, SYGVQD (reference sequence). The CDR3 has 14 amino acids. Trimming took 4 bases from V and 0 from J, leaving 10 bases between them. The clonotype was recovered from a man between 40 and 49 years old with acute or convalescent COVID-19. The sequencing input was peripheral blood. V usage is TRBV10-1 and J usage is TRBJ2-7; possibly TRBD1 for D (6 bases). CDR3 in DNA: TGCGCCAGCAGTGCAACAGGGAGCTCCTACGAGCAGTACTTC. Amino acids: CASSATGSSYEQYF.